The next 2 T cell receptor beta chains were all read from a single sample in a study of T cells expressing NK-cell markers. TCRdb reprocessed the 5' RACE reads, keeping one entry per CDR3 protein, no DNA. This repertoire includes about 390,000 distinct CDR3 sequences. The source material was blood T cells: a sorted CD56 or NKG2C T cell subset, CD4+ or CD8+ T cells, or bulk PBMC T cells (not recorded which). All receptors derive from a woman aged 45 to 65 in good health.

J is TRBJ2-2 and V is TRBV14; without DNA, the TCRdb call of TRBD2 cannot be checked. CDR1 and CDR2 from the germline V gene are SGHDN and FVKESK. This CDR3 has 19 amino acids. CDR3 sequence reads: CASSPLQTSGRIRTGELFF.

The genes are TRBV3-1 and TRBJ2-7; TCRdb's assignment of TRBD2 cannot be checked, as there is no DNA. Germline V CDR1 and CDR2: LGHDT, YNNKEL (reference sequence). There are 17 residues in the CDR3. The CDR3 is CASSGGLAGVYSYEQYF.